This T cell receptor beta chain was profiled in a study of T-cell reconstitution after alpha-beta-depleted transplantation in children. Study outcomes and limitations: The authors attributed T-cell counts and diversity one year after transplant mostly to newly produced T cells. Several hundred rapidly expanded clones from non-depleted graft cells reportedly supplied alpha-beta T cells about two months post-transplant. Some patients' high day-60 TCRbeta diversity was attributed to recipient cells surviving conditioning.

This clonotype was detected ten times or more. Its antigen is as yet unknown. The CDR3 extends over 14 amino acids. Trimming left V 6 bases short and J 5 bases short, with 13 bases between. Per the germline V gene, CDR1 is MNHEY and CDR2 is SVGAGI. It was with unique molecular identifiers that the TCRbeta library was prepared. TCRdb itself ran the PCR reads through MiXCR, one entry per CDR3 protein. The table has 440,000 or so distinct CDR3 sequences, around 46% seen once. This material consisted of PBMCs, taken before TCRalphabeta/CD19-depleted stem cell transplant. This receptor was obtained from a girl aged 2-10 years with aplastic anemia, due to receive a stem cell transplant. The gene calls are TRBV6-5 and TRBJ2-2; a possible D gene is TRBD1 (6 bases). The CDR3 region has the DNA TGTGCCAGCAGCTATACAGGGTCTACCGGGGAGCTGTTTTTT. The encoded protein is CASSYTGSTGELFF.